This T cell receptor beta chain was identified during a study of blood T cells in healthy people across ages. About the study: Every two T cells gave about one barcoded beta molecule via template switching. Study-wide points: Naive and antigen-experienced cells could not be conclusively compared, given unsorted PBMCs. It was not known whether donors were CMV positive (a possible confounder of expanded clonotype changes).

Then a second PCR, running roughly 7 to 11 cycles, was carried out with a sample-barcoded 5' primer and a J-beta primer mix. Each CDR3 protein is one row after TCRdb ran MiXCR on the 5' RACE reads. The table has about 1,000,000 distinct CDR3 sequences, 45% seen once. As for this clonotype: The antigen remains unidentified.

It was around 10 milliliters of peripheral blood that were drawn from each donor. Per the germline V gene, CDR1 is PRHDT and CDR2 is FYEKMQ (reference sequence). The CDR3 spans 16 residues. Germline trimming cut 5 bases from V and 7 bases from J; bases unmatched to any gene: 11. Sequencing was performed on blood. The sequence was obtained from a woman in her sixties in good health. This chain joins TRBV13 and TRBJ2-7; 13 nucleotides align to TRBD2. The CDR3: CASSPKGLAGSGEQYF. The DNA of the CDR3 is TGTGCCAGCAGCCCCAAGGGACTAGCGGGATCGGGAGAGCAGTACTTC.